Listed below are T cell receptor beta chains from one sample, sequenced in a study of CD8 T cells in ankylosing spondylitis. TCRdb independently ran MiXCR on the 5' RACE reads; one entry per CDR3 protein. The table records some 200,000 distinct CDR3 sequences, roughly 26% of them present only once. Sequenced: blood, either unsorted or a sorted T cell fraction (not recorded which). Receptors were obtained from a male donor with ankylosing spondylitis or in good health (not recorded which). CDR3s include the opening cysteine and the closing phenylalanine or tryptophan. A D gene is named only where the DNA matches it firmly. Size is stated for part of the rows, as once, few or many counts, or as a class when the clone is expanded.

j_call,clone_size,d_call,v_call,cdr3_nt,cdr3_aa
TRBJ2-5,many,TRBD1,TRBV7-6,TGTGCCAGCAGCTTCGGACAGGGGGTTCCTGAGACCCAGTACTTC,CASSFGQGVPETQYF
TRBJ1-1,few,TRBD1,TRBV5-1,TGCGCCAGCAGCTTGGTACAGGGGGCAATGAACACTGAAGCTTTCTTT,CASSLVQGAMNTEAFF
TRBJ1-1,NA,TRBD1,TRBV6-1,TGTGCCAGCAGCGCAGGGGGCGCGAGGACTGAAGCTTTCTTT,CASSAGGARTEAFF
TRBJ2-7,many,TRBD2,TRBV20-1,TGCAGTGCTAGGTTCGCGAAGGGGGTAGCGGGAGCGAGCGAGCAGTACTTC,CSARFAKGVAGASEQYF
TRBJ1-1,many,NA,TRBV11-2,TGTGCCAGCAGGAAGGAGGACACTGAAGCTTTCTTT,CASRKEDTEAFF
TRBJ1-1,few,NA,TRBV9,TGTGCCAGCAGCCTTCAAGACGTAGGATCTAAAGCTTTCTTT,CASSLQDVGSKAFF
TRBJ2-5,many,NA,TRBV12-3/TRBV12-4,TGTGCCAGCAGGGGGGAAGAGACCCAGTACTTC,CASRGEETQYF
TRBJ2-7,many,TRBD1,TRBV20-1,TGCAGTGCTAGTCGGGACAGGGATATACTGTACTTC,CSASRDRDILYF
TRBJ1-1,few,NA,TRBV4-3,TGCGCCAGCAGCCACCCTGGGGCGTCCACTGAAGCTTTCTTT,CASSHPGASTEAFF
TRBJ2-2,NA,NA,TRBV20-1,TGCAGTGCTAGACTTGGTCAGTACACCGGGGAGCTGTTTTTT,CSARLGQYTGELFF